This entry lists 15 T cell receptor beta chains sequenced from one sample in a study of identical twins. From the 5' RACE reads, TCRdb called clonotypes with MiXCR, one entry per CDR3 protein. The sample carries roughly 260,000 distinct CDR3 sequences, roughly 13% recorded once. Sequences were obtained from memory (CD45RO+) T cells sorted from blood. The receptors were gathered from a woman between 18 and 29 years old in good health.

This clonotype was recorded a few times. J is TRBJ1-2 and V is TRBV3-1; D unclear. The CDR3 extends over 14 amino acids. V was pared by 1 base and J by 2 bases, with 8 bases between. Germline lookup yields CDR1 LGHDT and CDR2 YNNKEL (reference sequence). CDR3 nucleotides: TGTGCCAGCAGCCAAGGTACAACCAACTATGGCTACACCTTC. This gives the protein CASSQGTTNYGYTF.

The CDR3 nucleotides read TGTGCCAGCAGCCAGACCGGGACTAGCGGGGTCCAAGAGACCCAGTACTTC. As protein: CASSQTGTSGVQETQYF. The chain carries TRBV3-1 and TRBJ2-5; 13 bases agree with TRBD2. J lost 1 base, V lost 3 bases, and 5 bases had no gene match. This CDR3 is built from 17 residues. CDR1 and CDR2 from the germline V gene are LGHDT and YNNKEL (reference sequence).

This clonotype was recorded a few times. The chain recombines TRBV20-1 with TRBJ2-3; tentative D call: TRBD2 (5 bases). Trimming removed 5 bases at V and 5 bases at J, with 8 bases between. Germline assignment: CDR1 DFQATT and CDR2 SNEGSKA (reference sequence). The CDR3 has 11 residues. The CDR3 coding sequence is TGCAGTGCTCTCCGGGGAGATACGCAGTATTTT. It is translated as CSALRGDTQYF.

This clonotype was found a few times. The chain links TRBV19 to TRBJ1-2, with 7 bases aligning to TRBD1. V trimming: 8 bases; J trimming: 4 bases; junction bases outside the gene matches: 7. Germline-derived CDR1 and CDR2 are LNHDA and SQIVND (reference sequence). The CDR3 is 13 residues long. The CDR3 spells CASFGQAVYGYTF. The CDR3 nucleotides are TGTGCCAGTTTTGGACAGGCGGTCTATGGCTACACCTTC.

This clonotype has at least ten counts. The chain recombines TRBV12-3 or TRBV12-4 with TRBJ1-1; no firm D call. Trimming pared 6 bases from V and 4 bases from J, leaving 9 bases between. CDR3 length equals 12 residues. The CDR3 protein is CASRRDSTEAFF. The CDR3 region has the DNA TGTGCCAGCAGACGGGATAGCACTGAAGCTTTCTTT.

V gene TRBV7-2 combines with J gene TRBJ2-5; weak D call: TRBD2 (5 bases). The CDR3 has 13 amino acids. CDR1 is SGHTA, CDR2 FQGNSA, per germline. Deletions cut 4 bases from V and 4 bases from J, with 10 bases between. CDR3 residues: CASSSAGGETQYF. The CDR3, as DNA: TGTGCCAGCAGCTCCGCAGGAGGAGAGACCCAGTACTTC.

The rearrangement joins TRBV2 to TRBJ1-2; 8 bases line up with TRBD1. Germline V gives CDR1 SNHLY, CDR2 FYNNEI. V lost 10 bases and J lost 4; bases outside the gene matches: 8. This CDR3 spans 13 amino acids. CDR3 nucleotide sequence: TGTGCCAACACCGGGACAGGATTCTATGGCTACACCTTC. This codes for CANTGTGFYGYTF.

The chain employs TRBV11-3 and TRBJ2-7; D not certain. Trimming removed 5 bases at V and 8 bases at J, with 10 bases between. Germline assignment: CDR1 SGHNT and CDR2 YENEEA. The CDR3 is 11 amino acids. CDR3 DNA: TGTGCCAGCAGCAGTGACGTTAAGCAGTACTTC. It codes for CASSSDVKQYF.

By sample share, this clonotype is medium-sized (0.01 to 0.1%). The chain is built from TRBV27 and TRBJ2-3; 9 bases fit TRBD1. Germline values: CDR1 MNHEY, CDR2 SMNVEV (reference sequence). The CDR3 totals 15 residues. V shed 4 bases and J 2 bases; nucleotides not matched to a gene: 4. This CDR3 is CASSSQGALTDTQYF. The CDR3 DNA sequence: TGTGCCAGCAGTTCACAGGGGGCCCTCACAGATACGCAGTATTTT.

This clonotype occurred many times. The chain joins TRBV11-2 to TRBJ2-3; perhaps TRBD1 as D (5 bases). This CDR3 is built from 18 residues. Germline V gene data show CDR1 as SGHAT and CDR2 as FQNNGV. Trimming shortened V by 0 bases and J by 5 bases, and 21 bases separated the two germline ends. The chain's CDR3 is CASSLDLPQGSWRDTQYF. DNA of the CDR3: TGTGCCAGCAGCTTAGATCTCCCCCAGGGATCCTGGCGAGATACGCAGTATTTT. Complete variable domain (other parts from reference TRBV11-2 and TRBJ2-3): EAGVAQSPRYKIIEKRQSVAFWCNPISGHATLYWYQQILGQGPKLLIQFQNNGVVDDSQLPKDRFSAERLKGVDSTLKIQPAKLEDSAVYLCASSLDLPQGSWRDTQYFGPGTRLTVL.

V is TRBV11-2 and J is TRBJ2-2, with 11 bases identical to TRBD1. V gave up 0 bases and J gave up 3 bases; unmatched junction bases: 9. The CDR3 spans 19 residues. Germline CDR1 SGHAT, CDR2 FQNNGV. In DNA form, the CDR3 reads TGTGCCAGCAGCTTAGAAAAAGGACAGGGGGCAAGGGACACCGGGGAGCTGTTTTTT. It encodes CASSLEKGQGARDTGELFF.

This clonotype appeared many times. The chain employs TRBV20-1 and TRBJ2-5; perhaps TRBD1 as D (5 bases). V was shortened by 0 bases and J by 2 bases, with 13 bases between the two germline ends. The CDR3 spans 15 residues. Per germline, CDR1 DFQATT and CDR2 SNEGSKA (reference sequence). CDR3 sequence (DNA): TGCAGTGCTAGAGATTTCCAGACAGAACAAGAGACCCAGTACTTC. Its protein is CSARDFQTEQETQYF.

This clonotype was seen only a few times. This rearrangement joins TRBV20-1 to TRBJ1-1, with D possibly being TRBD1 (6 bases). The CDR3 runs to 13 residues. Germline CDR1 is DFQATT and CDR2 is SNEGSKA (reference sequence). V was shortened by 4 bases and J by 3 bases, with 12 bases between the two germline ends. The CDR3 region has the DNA TGCAGTGCTACACAGGGCTTATACACTGAAGCTTTCTTT. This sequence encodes CSATQGLYTEAFF.

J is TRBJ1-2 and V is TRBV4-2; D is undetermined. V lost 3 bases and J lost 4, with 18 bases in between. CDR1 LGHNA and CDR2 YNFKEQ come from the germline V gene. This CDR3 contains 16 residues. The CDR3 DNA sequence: TGTGCCAGCAGCCAGGACCAACAAGCGATAGTCTATGGCTACACCTTC. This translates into CASSQDQQAIVYGYTF.

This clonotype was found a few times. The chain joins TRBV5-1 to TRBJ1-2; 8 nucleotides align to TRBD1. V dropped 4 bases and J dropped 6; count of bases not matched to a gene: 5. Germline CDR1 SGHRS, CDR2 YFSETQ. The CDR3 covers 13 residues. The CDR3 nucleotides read TGCGCCAGCAGCCCAACAGGGGGGGATGGCTACACCTTC. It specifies CASSPTGGDGYTF.